This T cell receptor beta chain was identified during a study of T-cell memory formation after mild COVID-19. Across the whole study: The study found TCR clusters largely donor specific. Study-wide findings and caveats: Certain responding clones were present in pre-infection memory, suggesting participation of cross-reactive memory. Nothing confirmed that second-wave clones peaking on day 37 were specific for SARS-CoV-2.

5'RACE primed at constant segments yielded TCR alpha and TCR beta cDNA libraries bearing sample barcodes and UMIs. TCRdb re-called the 5' RACE reads through MiXCR, storing one row per CDR3 protein. The sample has about 470,000 distinct CDR3 sequences, nearly 25% seen once. The CDR3 length is 15 residues. Germline-derived CDR1 and CDR2 are KGHDR and SFDVKD. V lost 6 bases and J lost 9; bases outside the gene matches: 8. This clonotype turned up a few times. No antigen is known for it. The sequence was obtained from an adult woman who had mild COVID-19 (a few samples of this study predate the infection). Cell type and time point are not known. The gene calls are TRBV24-1 and TRBJ2-1, with TRBD1 matching over 12 bases. Sequencing input: PBMCs or a T cell subset sorted from them (not recorded which). The CDR3 spells CATSPGTGGLGEQFF. The CDR3 nucleotides are TGTGCCACCAGTCCCGGGACAGGGGGCTTGGGTGAGCAGTTCTTC.